Below, 22 T cell receptor beta chains from the same sample are listed, as sequenced in a study of blood T cells in healthy people across ages. It was with a sample-barcoded 5' primer and a J-beta primer mix that a second PCR of about 6 to 12 cycles was run. TCRdb called the 5' RACE reads again in MiXCR, with one record for every CDR3 protein. The sample consists of about 1 million distinct CDR3 sequences, 35% to 50% of them appearing once. Material: blood. These receptors all stem from a woman in her fifties or sixties in good health.

Turning to this clonotype: Since no conserved phenylalanine or tryptophan closes the CDR3, a read error is the likely cause. The rearrangement joins TRBV11-2 to TRBJ2-1, with D possibly matching TRBD2 (5 bases). Looked up from germline, CDR1 is SGHAT and CDR2 is FQNNGV. The CDR3 has 15 amino acids. V was pared by 1 base and J by 8 bases, with 15 bases between. CDR3 in DNA: TGTGCCAGCAGCTTAGGGCGGGTCTACGGCGATGAGCAGTTCCTC. Encoded protein: CASSLGRVYGDEQFL.

There are a few counts of this clonotype. The J gene is TRBJ2-1, the V gene TRBV5-1; D not certain. Per the germline V gene, CDR1 is SGHRS and CDR2 is YFSETQ. This CDR3 has 14 residues. Between the trimmed V and J ends, which lost 4 bases and 8 bases, there was a span of 16 bases. For the CDR3, the DNA is TGCGCCAGCAGCCCAGGACCTGATCGGGATGAGCAGTTCTTC. Translated: CASSPGPDRDEQFF.

This clonotype has just a few counts. This chain links TRBV29-1 with TRBJ2-5; D is undetermined. Per germline, CDR1 SQVTM and CDR2 ANQGSEA. Trimming stripped 1 base from V and 3 bases from J, with 9 bases between. The CDR3 loop spans 13 amino acids. As DNA, the CDR3 is TGCAGCGTTGAAGTGGGGTGGGAAGAGACCCAGTACTTC. This encodes CSVEVGWEETQYF.

This clonotype has more than one count but fewer than ten. The rearrangement links TRBV20-1 to TRBJ2-7, with TRBD2 identical over 9 bases. The CDR3 length is 15 residues. V gave up 1 base and J gave up 4 bases; unmatched junction bases: 8. Germline CDR1 and CDR2: DFQATT and SNEGSKA (reference sequence). CDR3 nucleotides: TGCAGTGCTAGAGGGGGCCGTAGCGGGAGATACGAGCAGTACTTC. Its translation: CSARGGRSGRYEQYF.

This clonotype was recorded a few times. The chain couples TRBV5-6 to TRBJ2-7, with 11 positions matching TRBD1. The CDR3 extends over 15 amino acids. Germline V lookup: CDR1 SGHDT, CDR2 YYEEEE. Germline trimming cut 4 bases from V and 2 bases from J; bases unmatched to any gene: 5. The CDR3 nucleotides read TGTGCCAGCAGCCCTGCGGGACAGGGGGCCTACGAGCAGTACTTC. Encoded protein: CASSPAGQGAYEQYF.

A few counts support this clonotype. The chain combines TRBV10-3 with TRBJ2-7, with 8 nucleotides matching TRBD2. The CDR3 has 13 amino acids. Unmatched junction bases numbered 4, after V lost 7 bases and J lost 2 bases. Germline V CDR1 and CDR2: ENHRY, SYGVKD. CDR3 sequence (DNA): TGTGCCATCACTGCGGGAGGCCCCTACGAGCAGTACTTC. Amino acids: CAITAGGPYEQYF.

The chain joins TRBV10-3 to TRBJ2-5, with D maybe TRBD1 (6 bases). Trimming cost V 3 bases and J 5 bases, with 13 bases left between them. This CDR3 has 14 amino acids. Germline values: CDR1 ENHRY, CDR2 SYGVKD. The CDR3 DNA reads as TGTGCCATCAGTGATAGGGGGAGCTTCGAGACCCAGTACTTC. Translation: CAISDRGSFETQYF.

This clonotype has ten or more counts. CDR3 DNA sequence: TGCAGCGTTGCGGGACTAGGGATAGATACGCAGTATTTT. This translates into CSVAGLGIDTQYF. The rearrangement joins TRBV29-1 to TRBJ2-3, with 8 bases identical to TRBD2. The trim removed 4 bases at V and 5 bases at J, leaving 5 bases unmatched. The length of the CDR3 is 13 residues. Germline V gene sequence: CDR1 SQVTM, CDR2 ANQGSEA.

The chain recombines TRBV9 with TRBJ1-4; D gene uncertain. Per the germline V gene, CDR1 is SGDLS and CDR2 is YYNGEE. The CDR3 is made up of 15 amino acids. Trimming removed 0 bases from V and 8 bases from J, with 14 bases in between. For the CDR3, the DNA is TGTGCCAGCAGCGTAGGGGCGGAGGGAGGCGAAAAACTGTTTTTT. Its protein product is CASSVGAEGGEKLFF. Full variable domain (missing parts from reference TRBV9 and TRBJ1-4): DSGVTQTPKHLITATGQRVTLRCSPRSGDLSVYWYQQSLDQGLQFLIQYYNGEERAKGNILERFSAQQFPDLHSELNLSSLELGDSALYFCASSVGAEGGEKLFFGSGTQLSVL.

The V and J genes are TRBV20-1 and TRBJ2-2; maybe TRBD2 (6 bases). V was trimmed by 5 bases and J by 0 bases, leaving 13 bases between them. The germline V gene has CDR1 DFQATT and CDR2 SNEGSKA (reference sequence). This CDR3 is built from 15 residues. CDR3 amino acids: CSAPSGLTNTGELFF. CDR3 nucleotides: TGCAGTGCTCCCTCCGGACTAACGAACACCGGGGAGCTGTTTTTT.

A word on this clonotype: This likely came from a read error, as a far larger clone is one base away. V usage is TRBV7-2 and J usage is TRBJ2-7; no clear D gene. This CDR3 has 11 residues. Per the germline V gene, CDR1 is SGHTA and CDR2 is FQGNSA. CDR3 amino acids: CVSSQSYEQYF. Here the CDR3 DNA reads TGTGTCAGCAGCCAAAGCTACGAGCAGTACTTC.

This clonotype was found once. This chain connects TRBV2 to TRBJ2-6, with TRBD1 identical over 8 bases. With V trimmed by 2 bases and J by 3 bases, 9 bases remained unmatched. The germline V gene encodes CDR1 SNHLY and CDR2 FYNNEI. The CDR3 length is 18 residues. As DNA, the CDR3 is TGTGCCAGCAGTGAATCAGGGACAGGAGTAATTGGGGCCAACGTCCTGACTTTC. This gives the protein CASSESGTGVIGANVLTF.

There are many counts of this clonotype. The chain carries TRBV28 and TRBJ2-3, with a tentative D call TRBD1 (5 bases). Germline V lookup: CDR1 MDHEN, CDR2 SYDVKM. The CDR3 length is 12 residues. Trimming cost V 7 bases and J 4 bases, with 9 bases left between them. In DNA form, the CDR3 reads TGTGCCAGCAAAGGGGTCCCAGATACGCAGTATTTT. This sequence encodes CASKGVPDTQYF.

This rearrangement joins TRBV13 to TRBJ1-1; a possible D gene is TRBD1 (5 bases). Trimming pared 0 bases from V and 6 bases from J, leaving 11 bases between. This CDR3 has 14 amino acids. The V gene's germline CDR1 is PRHDT and CDR2 FYEKMQ (reference sequence). The CDR3 sequence: CASSLGRGMSEAFF. The CDR3 DNA reads TGTGCCAGCAGCTTAGGGAGGGGTATGTCTGAAGCTTTCTTT.

The rearrangement uses TRBV5-1 and TRBJ2-5, with a weak D call TRBD2 (5 bases). CDR1 and CDR2 from the germline V gene are SGHRS and YFSETQ. CDR3 length: 14 residues. Trimming shortened V by 7 bases and J by 1 base, and 14 bases separated the two germline ends. The CDR3 bases are TGCGCCAGCGGAGGCTTAACGGGCCAAGAGACCCAGTACTTC. Its translation is CASGGLTGQETQYF.

Here the CDR3 DNA reads TGTGCCACCCCAAACTCCTGTAGGGGGGCCAAAAACATTCAGTACTTC. Translating gives CATPNSCRGAKNIQYF. The chain joins TRBV15 to TRBJ2-4; D is possibly TRBD1 (6 bases). With 8 bases removed from V and 1 base from J, the gap between germline ends came to 18 bases. CDR3 length equals 16 residues. The germline V gene encodes CDR1 LNHNV and CDR2 YYDKDF (reference sequence).

The chain recombines TRBV2 with TRBJ2-1; 9 nucleotides align to TRBD2. This CDR3 region has 13 residues. Per germline, CDR1 SNHLY and CDR2 FYNNEI. With V trimmed by 1 base and J by 15 bases, 7 bases remained unmatched. Here the CDR3 reads CASSEGPSGNPFF. CDR3 coding DNA: TGTGCCAGCAGTGAAGGGCCTAGCGGGAACCCGTTCTTC.

This sequence joins TRBV3-1 and TRBJ2-3, with 7 bases aligning to TRBD1. Per the germline V gene, CDR1 is LGHDT and CDR2 is YNNKEL (reference sequence). This CDR3 region has 15 residues. J lost 1 base, V lost 1 base, and 2 bases had no gene match. For the CDR3, the DNA is TGTGCCAGCAGCCAAGGACAGGGCGGCACAGATACGCAGTATTTT. Protein product: CASSQGQGGTDTQYF.

The chain joins TRBV29-1 to TRBJ2-5, with D possibly being TRBD1 or TRBD2 (5 bases each). Germline CDR1 reads SQVTM; CDR2 reads ANQGSEA. With 1 base removed from V and 14 bases from J, the gap between germline ends came to 23 bases. The CDR3 is 14 residues long. CDR3 region: CSVEVAGPWDEHYF. CDR3 in DNA: TGCAGCGTTGAAGTGGCAGGGCCTTGGGACGAGCACTACTTC.

This clonotype was picked up a small number of times. The chain combines TRBV9 with TRBJ2-3; D uncertain. CDR3 length: 14 residues. Germline loops: CDR1 SGDLS, CDR2 YYNGEE. V lost 0 bases and J 6 bases, leaving 11 bases between the germline ends. CDR3: CASSVAPARDTQYF. Written as DNA, the CDR3 is TGTGCCAGCAGCGTAGCTCCAGCCCGGGATACGCAGTATTTT. Full variable domain (outside the CDR3, taken from reference TRBV9 and TRBJ2-3): DSGVTQTPKHLITATGQRVTLRCSPRSGDLSVYWYQQSLDQGLQFLIQYYNGEERAKGNILERFSAQQFPDLHSELNLSSLELGDSALYFCASSVAPARDTQYFGPGTRLTVL.

V and J are TRBV7-2 and TRBJ2-1, with 10 bases identical to TRBD2. The CDR3 runs 15 residues. From germline, CDR1 is SGHTA and CDR2 FQGNSA. J lost 9 bases, V lost 7 bases, and 12 bases had no gene match. The DNA for the CDR3 is TGTGCCAGCAACCAAGCGGGAGGGCCCTCGGGTGAGCAGTTCTTC. Protein product: CASNQAGGPSGEQFF.

The gene calls are TRBV25-1 and TRBJ1-1; D not certain. Germline V gene lookup returns CDR1 MGHDK and CDR2 SYGVNS. The CDR3 is 11 amino acids. The V gene lost 6 bases and the J gene lost 11 bases, with 13 bases spanning the gap. Written as DNA, the CDR3 is TGTGCCAGCAGAGACCCCCTCGCGGCTTTCTTT. It encodes CASRDPLAAFF.